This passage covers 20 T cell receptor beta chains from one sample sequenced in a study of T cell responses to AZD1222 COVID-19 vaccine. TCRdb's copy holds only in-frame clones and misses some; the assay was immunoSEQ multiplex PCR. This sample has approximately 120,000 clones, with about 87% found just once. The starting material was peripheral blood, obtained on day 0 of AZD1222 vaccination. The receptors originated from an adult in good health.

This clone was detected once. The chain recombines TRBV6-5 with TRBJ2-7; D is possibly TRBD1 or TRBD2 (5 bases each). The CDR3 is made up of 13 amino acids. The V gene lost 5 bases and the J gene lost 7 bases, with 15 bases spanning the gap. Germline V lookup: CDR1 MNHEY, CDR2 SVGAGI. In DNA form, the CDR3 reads TGTGCCAGCAGTCGTTCCGGGACGCGAGAGCAGTACTTC. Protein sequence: CASSRSGTREQYF.

CDR3 coding DNA: TGCGCCAGCAGCCAACAGGGCCATACAACTAATGAAAAACTGTTTTTT. Its translation is CASSQQGHTTNEKLFF. The chain recombines TRBV4-1 with TRBJ1-4, with D perhaps matching TRBD1 (5 bases). The CDR3 totals 16 residues. The V end lost 2 bases, the J end lost 0 bases, and 10 bases lay between the germline ends. Germline V gene lookup returns CDR1 MGHRA and CDR2 YSYEKL.

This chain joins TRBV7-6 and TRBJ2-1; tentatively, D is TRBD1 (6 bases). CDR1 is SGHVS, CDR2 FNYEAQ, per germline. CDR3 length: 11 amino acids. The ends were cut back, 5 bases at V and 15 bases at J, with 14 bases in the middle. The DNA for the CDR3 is TGTGCCAGCAGCCTCGGACAGCTGGGGTTCTTC. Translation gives CASSLGQLGFF. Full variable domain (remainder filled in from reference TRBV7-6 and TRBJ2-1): GAGVSQSPRYKVTKRGQDVALRCDPISGHVSLYWYRQALGQGPEFLTYFNYEAQQDKSGLPNDRFSAERPEGSISTLTIQRTEQRDSAMYRCASSLGQLGFFGPGTRLTVL.

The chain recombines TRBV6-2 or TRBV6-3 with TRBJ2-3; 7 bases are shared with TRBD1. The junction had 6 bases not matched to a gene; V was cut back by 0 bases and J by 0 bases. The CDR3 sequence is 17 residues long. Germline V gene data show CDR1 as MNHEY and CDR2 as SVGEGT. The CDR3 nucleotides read TGTGCCAGCAGTTACTCGACAGGGTTGGGTAGCACAGATACGCAGTATTTT. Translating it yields CASSYSTGLGSTDTQYF.

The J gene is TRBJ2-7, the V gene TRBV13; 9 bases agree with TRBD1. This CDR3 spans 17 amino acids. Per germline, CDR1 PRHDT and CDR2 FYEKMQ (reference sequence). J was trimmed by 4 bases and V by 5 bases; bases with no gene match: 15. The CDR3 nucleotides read TGTGCCAGCAGCGCAACAGGGGGCGGCGATGGCCGATACGAGCAGTACTTC. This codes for CASSATGGGDGRYEQYF.

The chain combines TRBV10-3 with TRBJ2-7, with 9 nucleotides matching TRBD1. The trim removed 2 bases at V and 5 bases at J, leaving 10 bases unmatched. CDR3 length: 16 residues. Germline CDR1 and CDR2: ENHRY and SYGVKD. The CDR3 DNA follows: TGTGCCATCAGTGAGCCGGGACAGGGATCTATAAACGAGCAGTACTTC. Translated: CAISEPGQGSINEQYF.

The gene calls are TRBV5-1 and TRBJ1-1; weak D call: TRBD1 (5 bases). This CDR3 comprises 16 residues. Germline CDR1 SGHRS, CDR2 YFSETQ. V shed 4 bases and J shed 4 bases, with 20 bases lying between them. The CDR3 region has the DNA TGCGCCAGCAGCCCAGTATCGGACGCGGGGGGCACTGAAGCTTTCTTT. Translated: CASSPVSDAGGTEAFF. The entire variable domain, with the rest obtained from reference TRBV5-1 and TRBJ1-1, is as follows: KAGVTQTPRYLIKTRGQQVTLSCSPISGHRSVSWYQQTPGQGLQFLFEYFSETQRNKGNFPGRFSGRQFSNSRSEMNVSTLELGDSALYLCASSPVSDAGGTEAFFGQGTRLTVV.

As DNA, the CDR3 is TGTGCCAGCAGTTCGGGTGGCCAAGAGACCCAGTACTTC. Translation gives CASSSGGQETQYF. V is TRBV28 and J is TRBJ2-5, with D unresolved. Trimming shortened V by 4 bases and J by 1 base, and 7 bases separated the two germline ends. Looked up from germline, CDR1 is MDHEN and CDR2 is SYDVKM. This CDR3 region has 13 residues.

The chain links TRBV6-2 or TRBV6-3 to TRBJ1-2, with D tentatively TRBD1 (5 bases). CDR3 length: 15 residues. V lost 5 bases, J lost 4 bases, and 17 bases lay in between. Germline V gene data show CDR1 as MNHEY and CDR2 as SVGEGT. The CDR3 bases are TGTGCCAGCAGTCTCGATGGGGCAGGAATCTATGGCTACACCTTC. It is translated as CASSLDGAGIYGYTF.

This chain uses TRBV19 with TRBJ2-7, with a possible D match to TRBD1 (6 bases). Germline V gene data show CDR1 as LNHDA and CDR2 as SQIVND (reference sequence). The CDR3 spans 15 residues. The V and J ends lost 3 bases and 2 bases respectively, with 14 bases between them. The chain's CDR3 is CASSILPGTPYEQYF. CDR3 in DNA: TGTGCCAGTAGTATCCTCCCCGGGACACCCTACGAGCAGTACTTC.

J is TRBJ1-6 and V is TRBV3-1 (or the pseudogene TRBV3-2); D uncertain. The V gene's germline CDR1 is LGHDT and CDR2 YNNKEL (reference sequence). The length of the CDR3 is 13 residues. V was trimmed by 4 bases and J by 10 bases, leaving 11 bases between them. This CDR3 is CASSPLTNSPLHF. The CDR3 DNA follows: TGTGCCAGCAGCCCCCTCACTAACTCACCCCTCCACTTT.

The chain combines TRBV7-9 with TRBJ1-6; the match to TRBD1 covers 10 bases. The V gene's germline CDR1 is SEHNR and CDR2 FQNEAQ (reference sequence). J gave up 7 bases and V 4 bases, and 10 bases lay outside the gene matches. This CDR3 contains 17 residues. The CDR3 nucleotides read TGTGCCAGCAGCTCCCAGCGGACAGGGGGAGTCAATTCACCCCTCCACTTT. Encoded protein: CASSSQRTGGVNSPLHF.

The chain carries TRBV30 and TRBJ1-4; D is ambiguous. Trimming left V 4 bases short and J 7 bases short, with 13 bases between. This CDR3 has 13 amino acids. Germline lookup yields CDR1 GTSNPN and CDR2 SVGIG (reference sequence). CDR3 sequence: CAWTAPAGEKLFF. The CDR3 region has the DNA TGTGCCTGGACAGCCCCGGCAGGTGAAAAACTGTTTTTT.

The CDR3 region is CASSQEGWAGGVEQYF. CDR3 sequence (DNA): TGCGCCAGCAGCCAAGAGGGCTGGGCAGGGGGCGTAGAGCAGTACTTC. This chain connects TRBV4-1 to TRBJ2-7, with TRBD1 matching over 8 bases. Germline lookup yields CDR1 MGHRA and CDR2 YSYEKL. V shed 0 bases, J shed 7 bases, and the junction held 11 bases outside the gene matches. The CDR3 has 16 residues.

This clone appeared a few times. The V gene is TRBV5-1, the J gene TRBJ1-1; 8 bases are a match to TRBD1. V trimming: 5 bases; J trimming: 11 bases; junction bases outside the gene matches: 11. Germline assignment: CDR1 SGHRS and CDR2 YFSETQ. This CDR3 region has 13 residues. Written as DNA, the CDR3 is TGCGCCAGCAGGCCTCAGGGGGCAGTGGCTGCTTTCTTT. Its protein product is CASRPQGAVAAFF. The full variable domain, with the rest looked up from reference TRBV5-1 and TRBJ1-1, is KAGVTQTPRYLIKTRGQQVTLSCSPISGHRSVSWYQQTPGQGLQFLFEYFSETQRNKGNFPGRFSGRQFSNSRSEMNVSTLELGDSALYLCASRPQGAVAAFFGQGTRLTVV.

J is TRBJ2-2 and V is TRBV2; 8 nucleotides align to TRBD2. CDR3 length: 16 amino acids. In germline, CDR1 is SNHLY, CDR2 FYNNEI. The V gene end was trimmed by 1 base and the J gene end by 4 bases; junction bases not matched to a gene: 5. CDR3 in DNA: TGTGCCAGCAGTGAAGGACGGGAGGGCCGCACCGGGGAGCTGTTTTTT. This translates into CASSEGREGRTGELFF.

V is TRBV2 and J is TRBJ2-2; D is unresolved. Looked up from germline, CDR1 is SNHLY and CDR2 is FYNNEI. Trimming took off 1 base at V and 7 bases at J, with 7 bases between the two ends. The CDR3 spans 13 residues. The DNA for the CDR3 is TGTGCCAGCAGTGAAGGTTCGCACGGGGAGCTGTTTTTT. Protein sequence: CASSEGSHGELFF. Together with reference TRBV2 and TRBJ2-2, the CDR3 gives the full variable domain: EPEVTQTPSHQVTQMGQEVILRCVPISNHLYFYWYRQILGQKVEFLVSFYNNEISEKSEIFDDQFSVERPDGSNFTLKIRSTKLEDSAMYFCASSEGSHGELFFGEGSRLTVL.

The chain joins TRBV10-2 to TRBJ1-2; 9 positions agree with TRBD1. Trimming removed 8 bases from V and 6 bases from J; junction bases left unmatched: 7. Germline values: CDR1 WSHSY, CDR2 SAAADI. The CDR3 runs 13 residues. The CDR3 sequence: CASGWDRDHGYTF. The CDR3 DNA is TGCGCCAGCGGATGGGACAGGGACCATGGCTACACCTTC.

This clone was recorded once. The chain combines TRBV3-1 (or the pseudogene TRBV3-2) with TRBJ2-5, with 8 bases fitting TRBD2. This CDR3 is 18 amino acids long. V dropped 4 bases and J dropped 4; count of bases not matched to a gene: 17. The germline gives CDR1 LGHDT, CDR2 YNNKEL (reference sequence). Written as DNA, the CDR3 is TGTGCCAGCAGCCTCACTAGCGGCTCCCGTGTGGGCATAGAGACCCAGTACTTC. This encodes CASSLTSGSRVGIETQYF.

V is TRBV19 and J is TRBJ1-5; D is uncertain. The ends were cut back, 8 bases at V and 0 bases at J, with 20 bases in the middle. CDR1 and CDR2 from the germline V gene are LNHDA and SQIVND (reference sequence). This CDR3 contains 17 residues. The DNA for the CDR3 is TGTGCCAGTTCCCGAGACTTCGCAGACTATAGCAATCAGCCCCAGCATTTT. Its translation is CASSRDFADYSNQPQHF.